This T cell receptor beta chain stems from a study of cytomegalovirus exposure and HLA in healthy donors. PCR primers comprised 60 Vbeta and 13 Jbeta primers. Measured with immunoSEQ multiplex PCR; TCRdb has only the in-frame clones, and not every one. The data show some 190,000 clones, approximately 75% seen once. The CDR3 runs to 12 residues. V was shortened by 1 base and J by 11 bases, with 9 bases between the two germline ends. Germline CDR1 LNHNV, CDR2 YYDKDF (reference sequence). Though probably carrying unrecorded immune exposures, donors were nominally healthy at sampling. The sample consisted of PBMCs. This TCR was sampled from a man aged 25 to 40 in good health and CMV-seropositive. This chain uses TRBV15 with TRBJ1-5; D remains ambiguous. CDR3 bases: TGTGCCACCAGCAGAGGGCCCGGGACCCAGCATTTT. Protein sequence: CATSRGPGTQHF.